Only one count was recorded for the clone carrying this T cell receptor (beta chain). Assay used: immunoSEQ multiplex PCR; TCRdb lists only in-frame clones, some missing. The data show some 290,000 clones, around four fifths seen once. The sample originates from a study of blood T cell repertoires in COVID-19. Study information: Italy, Spain and the United States were the sources of the convalescent and acute COVID-19 samples.

The CDR3 covers 14 residues. The germline V gene encodes CDR1 GTSNPN and CDR2 SVGIG (reference sequence). V lost 4 bases and J lost 0, with 12 bases in between. The TCR originated in a man between 60 and 70 years old who had recovered from COVID-19. The V gene is TRBV30, the J gene TRBJ1-2; a weak D match, TRBD1 (6 bases). Sequenced sample: peripheral blood. CDR3 protein: CAWTLGQTNYGYTF. The CDR3 DNA is TGTGCCTGGACCCTTGGACAGACTAACTATGGCTACACCTTC.